This note documents a single T cell receptor (beta chain) sequence. Its antigen is unidentified. If patients had other autoimmune diseases, uncontrolled infections, pregnancy or lactation, they were excluded. Clinical symptoms and serum thyroxine were used for diagnosis; TRAb, thyroid ultrasound and orbital computed tomography were also relied on. The CDR3 sequence is 15 residues long. Deletions cut 11 bases from V and 8 bases from J, with 24 bases between. Germline V CDR1 and CDR2: ENHRY, SYGVKD. This sample is part of a study of Graves' ophthalmopathy and Graves' hyperthyroidism. Looking at the study overall: Peripheral blood samples were taken at initial diagnosis, before any treatment. Study findings and constraints: The study's model predicted ophthalmopathy progression at 70.59% sensitivity and about 72% specificity.

Amplifying from RNA transcripts, the study obtained TCR beta CDR3 regions. Amplification began with first-round RT-PCR using HTBI primers, then second-round multiplex PCR was performed. In TCRdb, the multiplex PCR reads were re-called with MiXCR into one record per CDR3 protein. Counted here are about 700,000 distinct CDR3 sequences, 35% to 50% occurring once; the ten biggest clones make up 44%. This sequence originates from an adult man with Graves' ophthalmopathy. The chain is built from TRBV10-3 and TRBJ1-4, with D possibly matching TRBD1 (6 bases). Sequenced input: peripheral blood. The CDR3 sequence: CACLDGAGVGEKLFF. Written as DNA, the CDR3 is TGTGCCTGCCTCGACGGGGCAGGGGTAGGAGAAAAACTGTTTTTT.